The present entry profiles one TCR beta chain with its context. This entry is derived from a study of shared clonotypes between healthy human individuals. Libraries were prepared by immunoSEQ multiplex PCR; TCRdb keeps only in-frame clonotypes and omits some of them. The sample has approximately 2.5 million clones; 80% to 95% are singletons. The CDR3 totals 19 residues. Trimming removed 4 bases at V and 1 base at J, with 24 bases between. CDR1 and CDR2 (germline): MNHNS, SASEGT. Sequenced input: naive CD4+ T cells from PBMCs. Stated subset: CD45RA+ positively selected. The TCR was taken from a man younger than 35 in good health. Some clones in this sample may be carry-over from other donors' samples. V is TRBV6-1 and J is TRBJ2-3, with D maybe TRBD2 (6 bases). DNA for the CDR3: TGTGCCAGCAGTGCCAAACCCCTTCGGGGGAGGAGCCGCACAGATACGCAGTATTTT. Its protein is CASSAKPLRGRSRTDTQYF.